This T cell receptor (beta chain) emerged from a study of T cells in Graves' hyperthyroidism and ophthalmopathy. For the study at large: Peripheral blood collection took place at initial diagnosis, before any treatment.

This clonotype was picked up a small number of times. Criteria for exclusion of patients were uncontrolled infection, other autoimmune disease, pregnancy or lactation. The germline V and J ends were trimmed by 5 bases and 1 base, with 21 bases remaining between them. Germline V CDR1 and CDR2: MNHEY, SMNVEV (reference sequence). The CDR3 loop spans 17 amino acids. It was RNA transcripts that yielded the amplified TCR beta CDR3 regions. Carried out on the TCR CDR3, a first-round RT-PCR used the HTBI primer set. TCRdb redid the calling of the multiplex PCR reads with MiXCR, one entry per CDR3 protein. The sample holds about 400,000 distinct CDR3 sequences, over 13% seen once.

This chain joins TRBV27 and TRBJ2-7; the D gene is possibly TRBD2 (7 bases). The origin of this receptor is a man over 45 with Graves' ophthalmopathy. Source material: blood. The CDR3, as DNA: TGTGCCAGCAGTCCCCAGCGCGGGGGCCCTATATCCTACGAGCAGTACTTC. As protein: CASSPQRGGPISYEQYF.